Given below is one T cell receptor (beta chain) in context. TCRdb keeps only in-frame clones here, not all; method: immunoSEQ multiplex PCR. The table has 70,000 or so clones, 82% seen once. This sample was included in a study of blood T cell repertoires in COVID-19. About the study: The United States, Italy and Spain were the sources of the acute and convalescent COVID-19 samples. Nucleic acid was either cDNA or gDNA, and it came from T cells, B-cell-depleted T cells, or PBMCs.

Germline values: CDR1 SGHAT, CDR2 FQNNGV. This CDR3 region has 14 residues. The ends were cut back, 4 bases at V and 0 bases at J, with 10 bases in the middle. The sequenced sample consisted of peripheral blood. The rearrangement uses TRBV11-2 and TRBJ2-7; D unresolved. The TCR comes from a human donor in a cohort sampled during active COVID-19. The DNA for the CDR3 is TGTGCCAGCAGCTCAAGAGGTAACTCCTACGAGCAGTACTTC. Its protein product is CASSSRGNSYEQYF.